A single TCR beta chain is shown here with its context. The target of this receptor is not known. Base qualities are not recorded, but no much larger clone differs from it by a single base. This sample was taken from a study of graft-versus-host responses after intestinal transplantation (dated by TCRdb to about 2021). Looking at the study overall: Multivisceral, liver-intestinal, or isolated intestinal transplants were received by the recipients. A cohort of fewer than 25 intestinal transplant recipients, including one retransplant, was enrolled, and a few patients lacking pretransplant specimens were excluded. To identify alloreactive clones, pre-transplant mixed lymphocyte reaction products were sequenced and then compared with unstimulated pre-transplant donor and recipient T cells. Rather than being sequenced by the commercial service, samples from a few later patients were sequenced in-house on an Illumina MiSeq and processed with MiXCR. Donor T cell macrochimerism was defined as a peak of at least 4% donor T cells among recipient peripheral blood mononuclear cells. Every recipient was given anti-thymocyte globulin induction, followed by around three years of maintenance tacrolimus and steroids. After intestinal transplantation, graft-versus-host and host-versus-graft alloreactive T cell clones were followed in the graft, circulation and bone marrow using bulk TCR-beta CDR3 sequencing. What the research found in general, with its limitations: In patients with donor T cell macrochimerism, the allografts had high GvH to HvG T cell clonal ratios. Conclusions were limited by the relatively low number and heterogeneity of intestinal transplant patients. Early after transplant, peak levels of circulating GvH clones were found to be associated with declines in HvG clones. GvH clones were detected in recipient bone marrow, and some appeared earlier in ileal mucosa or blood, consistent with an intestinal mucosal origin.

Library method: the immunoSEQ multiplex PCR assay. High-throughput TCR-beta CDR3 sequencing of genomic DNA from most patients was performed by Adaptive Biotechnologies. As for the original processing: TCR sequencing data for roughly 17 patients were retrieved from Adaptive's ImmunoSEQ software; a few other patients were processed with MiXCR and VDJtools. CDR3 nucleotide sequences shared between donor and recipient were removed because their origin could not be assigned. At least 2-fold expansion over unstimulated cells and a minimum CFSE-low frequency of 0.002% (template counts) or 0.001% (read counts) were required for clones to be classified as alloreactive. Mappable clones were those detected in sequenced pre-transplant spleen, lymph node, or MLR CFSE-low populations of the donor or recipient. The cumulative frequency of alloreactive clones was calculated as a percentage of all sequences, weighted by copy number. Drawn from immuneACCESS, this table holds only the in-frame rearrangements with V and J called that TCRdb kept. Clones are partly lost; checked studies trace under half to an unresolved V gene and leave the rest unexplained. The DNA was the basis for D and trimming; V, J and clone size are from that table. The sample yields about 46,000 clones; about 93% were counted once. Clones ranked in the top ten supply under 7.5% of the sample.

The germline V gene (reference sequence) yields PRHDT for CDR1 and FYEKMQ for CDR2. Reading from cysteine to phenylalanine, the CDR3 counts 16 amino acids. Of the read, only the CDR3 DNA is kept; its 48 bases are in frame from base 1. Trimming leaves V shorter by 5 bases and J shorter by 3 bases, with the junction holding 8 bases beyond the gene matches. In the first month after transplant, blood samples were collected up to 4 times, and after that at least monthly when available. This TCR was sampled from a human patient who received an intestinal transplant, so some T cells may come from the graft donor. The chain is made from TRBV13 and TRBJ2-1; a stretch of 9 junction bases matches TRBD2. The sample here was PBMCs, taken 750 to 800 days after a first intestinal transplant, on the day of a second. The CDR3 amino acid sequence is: CASSQKGLAFYNEQFF. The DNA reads TGTGCCAGCAGCCAGAAGGGACTAGCATTCTACAATGAGCAGTTCTTC.